The entry below gives a single T cell receptor beta chain sequence along with its context. The antigen is undetermined. An end of the junction differs from the germline gene, which may be a read error. This sample was included in a study of tumor-infiltrating lymphocytes in primary liver carcinoma. Study findings and constraints: Blood fell significantly below tumors in its top-250-clone fraction (p = 0.039).

The template, about 540 ng total RNA, yielded TCR beta cDNA made with a constant-region primer. Each TCR beta library was derived from three nested multiplex PCR rounds that employed slightly modified ARM-PCR. For approximately 11 cycles apiece, the opening two PCR rounds ran with TRBV1-TRBV30 forward primers and a C-beta reverse primer. TCRdb analysed the multiplex PCR reads with MiXCR anew, one entry per CDR3 protein. The table shows 99,000 or so distinct CDR3 sequences, with roughly four fifths occurring only once. Both RNA and DNA were isolated together from around 20-30 mg of bulk tissue that had not been sorted. Tumors were each sampled at five separate regions. The germline CDR1 and CDR2 sequences are SQVTM and ANQGSEA. The CDR3 sequence is 12 residues long.

The sequenced material came from liver tumor tissue from sampling region 3. As to subset: tumor region T3, left-lateral pole. The J gene is TRBJ2-1, the V gene TRBV29-1, with 7 bases aligning to TRBD1. The receptor comes from a man aged 40-50 years with primary liver carcinoma and hepatitis B virus infection. As DNA, the CDR3 is TGCAGCGTTAAAAACCCGGGACAGTTGCAGTTTTTC. Protein product: CSVKNPGQLQFF.